One and the same sample provided the 17 T cell receptor beta chains below, sequenced in a study of OX40 agonist ivuxolimab in advanced cancers. Some clones are missing from TCRdb's copy, which holds only in-frame ones; the method was immunoSEQ multiplex PCR. The sample has about 62,000 clones, around 92% seen once. Sequencing was performed on CD4+ or CD8+ T cells sorted from blood, taken in a trial of the OX40 agonist ivuxolimab. These receptors were collected from an adult with an advanced solid tumor such as melanoma, head and neck, liver or kidney cancer.

The chain carries TRBV7-6 and TRBJ2-7, with 7 bases aligning to TRBD2. Germline lookup yields CDR1 SGHVS and CDR2 FNYEAQ. The CDR3 runs 15 residues. J was trimmed by 3 bases and V by 2 bases; bases with no gene match: 7. The CDR3 region is CASSLSAGVSYEQYF. Here the CDR3 DNA reads TGTGCCAGCAGCTTATCCGCGGGAGTGAGCTACGAGCAGTACTTC. Based on the CDR3 plus reference TRBV7-6 and TRBJ2-7, the full variable domain is GAGVSQSPRYKVTKRGQDVALRCDPISGHVSLYWYRQALGQGPEFLTYFNYEAQQDKSGLPNDRFSAERPEGSISTLTIQRTEQRDSAMYRCASSLSAGVSYEQYFGPGTRLTVT.

The chain recombines TRBV11-2 with TRBJ1-1, with 8 positions matching TRBD1. Germline-derived CDR1 and CDR2 are SGHAT and FQNNGV. CDR3 length: 14 residues. V gave up 2 bases and J gave up 6 bases; unmatched junction bases: 5. The CDR3 reads CASSLQGARAEAFF. CDR3 bases: TGTGCCAGCAGCTTACAGGGGGCAAGGGCTGAAGCTTTCTTT.

This chain connects TRBV9 to TRBJ2-4; 8 bases agree with TRBD1. CDR3 length equals 12 residues. V lost 3 bases to trimming and J lost 10 bases; unmatched junction nucleotides: 3. Germline CDR1 reads SGDLS; CDR2 reads YYNGEE. The CDR3 region is CASSGDRGIQYF. In DNA, the CDR3 is TGTGCCAGCAGCGGCGACAGGGGTATTCAGTACTTC.

This sequence joins TRBV5-1 and TRBJ2-1; D is ambiguous. Germline assignment: CDR1 SGHRS and CDR2 YFSETQ. CDR3 length: 12 amino acids. V lost 1 base and J lost 6, with 5 bases in between. CDR3 bases: TGCGCCAGCAGCTTGAGCGTCAATGAGCAGTTCTTC. Translation: CASSLSVNEQFF.

The chain employs TRBV23-1 and TRBJ2-7, with 11 bases aligning to TRBD2. TRBV23-1 is marked as an open reading frame, function uncertain. The V and J ends lost 3 bases and 5 bases, in that order; junction bases with no gene match: 9. The CDR3 runs to 16 residues. CDR3 in amino acids: CASSQSTSGSDHEQYF. Written as DNA, the CDR3 is TGCGCCAGCAGTCAGTCTACTAGCGGGAGTGACCACGAGCAGTACTTC.

The rearrangement joins TRBV10-3 to TRBJ2-2, with 12 bases identical to TRBD2. The J segment lost 7 bases and the V segment lost 9 bases, leaving 6 bases of the junction unmatched. The length of the CDR3 is 14 residues. Germline CDR1 reads ENHRY; CDR2 reads SYGVKD. The DNA of the CDR3 is TGTGCCATTAGGACTAGCGGGAACGGCGGGGAGCTGTTTTTT. This gives the protein CAIRTSGNGGELFF.

The V and J genes are TRBV27 and TRBJ2-3; D tentatively reads TRBD1 or TRBD2 (5 bases each). Germline V gives CDR1 MNHEY, CDR2 SMNVEV (reference sequence). V lost 4 bases to trimming and J lost 1 base, with 12 bases between them. The CDR3 is made up of 15 amino acids. CDR3 residues: CASSSRDGGTDTQYF. The DNA of the CDR3 is TGTGCCAGCAGTTCCCGGGACGGCGGCACAGATACGCAGTATTTT.

J is TRBJ1-4 and V is TRBV9, with no clear D. In germline, CDR1 is SGDLS, CDR2 YYNGEE. Trimming took 0 bases from V and 6 from J, leaving 15 bases between them. The CDR3 is 16 residues long. The CDR3 here is CASSVGLGWGDEKLFF. The CDR3 DNA reads TGTGCCAGCAGCGTAGGGCTTGGGTGGGGTGATGAAAAACTGTTTTTT.

The V and J genes are TRBV27 and TRBJ2-7; no definite D call. This CDR3 has 15 residues. V dropped 5 bases and J dropped 3 bases, with 17 bases sitting between them. From germline, CDR1 is MNHEY and CDR2 SMNVEV (reference sequence). CDR3: CASSPSPNLFYEQYF. CDR3 in DNA: TGTGCCAGCAGTCCGTCCCCGAATTTGTTCTACGAGCAGTACTTC.

The rearrangement links TRBV4-1 to TRBJ2-7; D call uncertain. Germline values: CDR1 MGHRA, CDR2 YSYEKL. V lost 1 base, J lost 3 bases, and 10 bases lay in between. This CDR3 comprises 14 residues. This CDR3 is CASSQVHTDYEQYF. In nucleotides, the CDR3 is TGCGCCAGCAGCCAAGTCCACACTGACTACGAGCAGTACTTC.

This clone appeared once. V gene TRBV27 combines with J gene TRBJ2-2; tentative D call: TRBD2 (5 bases). V was pared by 3 bases and J by 7 bases, with 15 bases between. The CDR3 is 15 amino acids. Germline V gene data show CDR1 as MNHEY and CDR2 as SMNVEV (reference sequence). Here the CDR3 reads CASSFLGKGDGELFF. The CDR3 DNA follows: TGTGCCAGCAGTTTCCTAGGGAAGGGAGACGGGGAGCTGTTTTTT.

The chain combines TRBV7-6 with TRBJ2-2; a weak D match, TRBD1 (6 bases). The CDR3 loop spans 14 amino acids. Trimming removed 5 bases from V and 4 bases from J, with 11 bases in between. The germline gives CDR1 SGHVS, CDR2 FNYEAQ. The CDR3 DNA is TGTGCCAGCAGCGCTACAGGGACCACCGGGGAGCTGTTTTTT. Translation gives CASSATGTTGELFF.

The chain employs TRBV27 and TRBJ2-7, with 9 bases lining up with TRBD1. From germline, CDR1 is MNHEY and CDR2 SMNVEV (reference sequence). The CDR3 is 16 residues long. Trimming took 5 bases from V and 4 from J; bases not matched to a gene: 12. The CDR3 nucleotides are TGTGCCAGCAGTAACTCCCCCGGGACAGGGTGGTACGAGCAGTACTTC. It translates to CASSNSPGTGWYEQYF.

This clone was recorded only once. The J gene is TRBJ2-7, the V gene TRBV25-1; D remains ambiguous. Trimming stripped 8 bases from V and 3 bases from J, with 11 bases between. CDR3 length equals 12 residues. Per germline, CDR1 MGHDK and CDR2 SYGVNS. For the CDR3, the DNA is TGTGCCAGCGCCGACGCCCGCTACGAGCAGTACTTC. Translating it yields CASADARYEQYF.

This clone was seen once. CDR3 residues: CASSYGYSGANVLTF. DNA for the CDR3: TGTGCCAGCAGTTACGGGTACTCTGGGGCCAACGTCCTGACTTTC. The chain is built from TRBV6-5 and TRBJ2-6; no reliable D call. V lost 2 bases to trimming and J lost 0 bases, with 5 bases between them. There are 15 residues in the CDR3. CDR1 and CDR2 from the germline V gene are MNHEY and SVGAGI.

The chain recombines TRBV4-1 with TRBJ1-2; D is possibly TRBD1 (5 bases). V was shortened by 4 bases and J by 5 bases, with 17 bases between the two germline ends. In germline, CDR1 is MGHRA, CDR2 YSYEKL. The CDR3 contains 15 residues. CDR3 amino acids: CASSPRDGGGYGYTF. The CDR3 nucleotides read TGCGCCAGCAGCCCTCGGGACGGCGGAGGGTATGGCTACACCTTC.

This clone has a single count. The chain has TRBV19 and TRBJ2-1; D is possibly TRBD1 (5 bases). This CDR3 comprises 15 residues. The germline V gene encodes CDR1 LNHDA and CDR2 SQIVND (reference sequence). V lost 5 bases to trimming and J lost 0 bases, with 11 bases between them. CDR3 in DNA: TGTGCCAGTAGTCCGACAGCTAGCTCCTACAATGAGCAGTTCTTC. It codes for CASSPTASSYNEQFF. Supplemented by reference TRBV19 and TRBJ2-1, the full variable domain reads DGGITQSPKYLFRKEGQNVTLSCEQNLNHDAMYWYRQDPGQGLRLIYYSQIVNDFQKGDIAEGYSVSREKKESFPLTVTSAQKNPTAFYLCASSPTASSYNEQFFGPGTRLTVL.